This record covers a single T cell receptor beta chain. The sample comes from a study of cytotoxic CD8 clonotypes in ibrutinib-treated CLL. Cryopreserved PBMCs were the source of approximately 2 micrograms of genomic DNA, which went to TCR beta libraries. Produced via immunoSEQ multiplex PCR; TCRdb's table is partial and in-frame only. Counted here are 150,000 or so clones, more than 70% occurring once; the ten biggest clones make up 7.5% to 9%. This CDR3 contains 14 residues. Germline V gene sequence: CDR1 SGDLS, CDR2 YYNGEE. Trimming stripped 1 base from V and 4 bases from J, with 6 bases between. V usage is TRBV9 and J usage is TRBJ2-6; D gene uncertain. Sequences were derived from PBMCs, sampled after 36 months of ibrutinib treatment. The receptor comes from a human donor with chronic lymphocytic leukemia. The CDR3 bases are TGTGCCAGCAGCGTAAGTTTCGGGGCCAACGTCCTGACTTTC. Its protein product is CASSVSFGANVLTF. The full variable domain, rest sourced from reference TRBV9 and TRBJ2-6, is DSGVTQTPKHLITATGQRVTLRCSPRSGDLSVYWYQQSLDQGLQFLIQYYNGEERAKGNILERFSAQQFPDLHSELNLSSLELGDSALYFCASSVSFGANVLTFGAGSRLTVL.